This T cell receptor (beta chain) was retrieved from a study of blood T cell repertoires in COVID-19. Turning to the study itself: Acute and convalescent COVID-19 specimens originated in the United States, Italy and Spain. T cells, B-cell-depleted T cells, or PBMCs supplied cDNA or gDNA.

Source study methods: Reference gene primer amplification gave nucleated cell count estimates. Method: immunoSEQ multiplex PCR; TCRdb's copy keeps in-frame clones and lacks some. V, J and clone size were drawn from that table, and D and trimming were deduced from the DNA. Of over 100,000 clones in the sample, approximately 80% were seen once. V lost 1 base to trimming and J lost 5 bases; unmatched junction nucleotides: 16. The germline gives CDR1 LNHDA, CDR2 SQIVND (reference sequence). The CDR3 extends over 19 amino acids. This receptor was identified in a man between 60 and 75 years old with active or convalescent COVID-19. The chain uses TRBV19 and TRBJ2-1; 8 bases fit TRBD2. Sequencing was done on a sample of peripheral blood. CDR3 DNA sequence: TGTGCCAGTAGTATAGGAGGTACGGGAGGGCCCGGAGTCAACAATGAGCAGTTCTTC. Amino acids: CASSIGGTGGPGVNNEQFF.